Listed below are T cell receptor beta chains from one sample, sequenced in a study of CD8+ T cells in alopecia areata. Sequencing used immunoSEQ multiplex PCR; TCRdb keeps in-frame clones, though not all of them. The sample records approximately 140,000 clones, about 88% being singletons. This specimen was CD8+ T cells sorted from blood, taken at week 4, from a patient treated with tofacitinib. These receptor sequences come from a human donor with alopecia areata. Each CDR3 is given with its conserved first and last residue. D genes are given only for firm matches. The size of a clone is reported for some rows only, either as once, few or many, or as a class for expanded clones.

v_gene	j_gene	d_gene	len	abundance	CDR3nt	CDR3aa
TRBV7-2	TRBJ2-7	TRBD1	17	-	TGTGCCAGCAGCTCCCTAGGGGGGACAGGTGATCCCTACGAGCAGTACTTC	CASSSLGGTGDPYEQYF
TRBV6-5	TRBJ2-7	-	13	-	TGTGCCAGCAGGGGGGCCGGGGCCTACGAGCAGTACTTC	CASRGAGAYEQYF
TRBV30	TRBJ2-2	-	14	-	TGTGCCTGGAGTGTTTTGTCGGGCACCGGGGAGCTGTTTTTT	CAWSVLSGTGELFF
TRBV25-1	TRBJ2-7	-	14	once	TGTGCCAGCAGCGAAGAGGGGGGACTCGACGAGCAGTACTTC	CASSEEGGLDEQYF
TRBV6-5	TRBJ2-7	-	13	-	TGTGCCAGCAGAGACGACAGTTTCAACGAGCAGTACTTC	CASRDDSFNEQYF
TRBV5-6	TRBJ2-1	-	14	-	TGTGCCAGCAGCTTAACGGCAGGGTACAATGAGCAGTTCTTC	CASSLTAGYNEQFF
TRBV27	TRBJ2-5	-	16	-	TGTGCCAGCAGTTCCCCCCCCGGGACAAAACAAGAGACCCAGTACTTC	CASSSPPGTKQETQYF
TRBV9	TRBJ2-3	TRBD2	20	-	TGTGCCAGCAGCGTAGGGCCGGGACTAGCGGGGTCCCCTAGCACAGATACGCAGTATTTT	CASSVGPGLAGSPSTDTQYF
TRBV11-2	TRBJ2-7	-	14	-	TGTGCCAGCAGCCCAGCGGGTGTCTTGAACGAGCAGTACTTC	CASSPAGVLNEQYF
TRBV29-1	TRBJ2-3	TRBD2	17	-	TGCAGCGTTGGAGGGGGGACTAGCGGCTCCGACACAGATACGCAGTATTTT	CSVGGGTSGSDTDTQYF
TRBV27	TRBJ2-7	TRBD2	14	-	TGTGCCAGCAGTCGGACTAGCGCCTCCTACGAGCAGTACTTC	CASSRTSASYEQYF
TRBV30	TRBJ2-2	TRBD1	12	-	TGTGCCGGGACAGTCCCCGGCGGGGAGCTGTTTTTT	CAGTVPGGELFF
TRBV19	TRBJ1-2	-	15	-	TGTGCCAGTAGTCCCTCTCTCGGGACAAACTATGGCTACACCTTC	CASSPSLGTNYGYTF
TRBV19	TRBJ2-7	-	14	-	TGTGCCAGTAGTCCGGGACGTAACTCCTACGAGCAGTACTTC	CASSPGRNSYEQYF
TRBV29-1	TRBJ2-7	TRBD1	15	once	TGCAGCGTCCCCGGGACAGGTACTTTCCTAGGCGAGCAGTACTTC	CSVPGTGTFLGEQYF
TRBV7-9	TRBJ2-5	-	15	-	TGTGCCAGCAGCAAAAGCGGACAGTACCAAGAGACCCAGTACTTC	CASSKSGQYQETQYF
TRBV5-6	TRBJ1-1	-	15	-	TGTGCCAGCAGCTTGGCAGAGGTCGGGAACACTGAAGCTTTCTTT	CASSLAEVGNTEAFF
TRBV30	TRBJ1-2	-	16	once	TGTGCCTGGAGTAACCACTGGACGGCCCGCTCGGGTGGCTACACCTTC	CAWSNHWTARSGGYTF
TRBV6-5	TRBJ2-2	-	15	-	TGTGCCAGCAGTTACTCGGCAGGGAACACCGGGGAGCTGTTTTTT	CASSYSAGNTGELFF
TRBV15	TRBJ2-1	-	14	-	TGTGCCACCAGCACGGGTTATTCCTACAATGAGCAGTTCTTC	CATSTGYSYNEQFF
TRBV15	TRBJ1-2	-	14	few	TGTGCCACCAGCCTTTACGGGGAGGGGTATGGCTACACCTTC	CATSLYGEGYGYTF
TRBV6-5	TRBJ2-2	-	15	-	TGTGCCAGCAGTCTCTATCTAGCAGGGGCCGGGGAGCTGTTTTTT	CASSLYLAGAGELFF
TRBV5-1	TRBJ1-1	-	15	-	TGCGCCAGCAGCTTGGGGTGGGGCATGGGTACTGAAGCTTTCTTT	CASSLGWGMGTEAFF
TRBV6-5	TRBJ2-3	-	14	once	TGTGCCAGCAGTTACATCCAGGGAACAGATACGCAGTATTTT	CASSYIQGTDTQYF
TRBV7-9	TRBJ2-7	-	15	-	TGTGCCAGCACCGTTACAGGGCCGGGCTCCTACGAGCAGTACTTC	CASTVTGPGSYEQYF
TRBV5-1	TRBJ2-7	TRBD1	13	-	TGCGCCAGCAGAGGACAGGGGTCCTACGAGCAGTACTTC	CASRGQGSYEQYF
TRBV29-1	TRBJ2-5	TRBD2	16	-	TGCAGCGTTGAGGGGACTAGCGGGAGCCCTCCCGAGACCCAGTACTTC	CSVEGTSGSPPETQYF
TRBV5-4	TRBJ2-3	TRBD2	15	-	TGTGCCAGCAGCTGGGGGGGTGTAGTCTCAGATACGCAGTATTTT	CASSWGGVVSDTQYF
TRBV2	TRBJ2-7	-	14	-	TGTGCCTCACTGGTGGGCATCCAAACCTACGAGCAGTACTTC	CASLVGIQTYEQYF
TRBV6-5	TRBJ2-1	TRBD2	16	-	TGTGCCAGCAGTTACTCGGGCGGGAGCTCCTACAATGAGCAGTTCTTC	CASSYSGGSSYNEQFF
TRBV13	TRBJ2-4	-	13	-	TGTGCCAGCAGCGTTAGCAGCAAAAACATTCAGTACTTC	CASSVSSKNIQYF
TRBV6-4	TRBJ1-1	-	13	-	TGTGCCAGCTCCGCTAAGGTGAACACTGAAGCTTTCTTT	CASSAKVNTEAFF
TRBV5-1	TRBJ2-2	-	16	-	TGCGCCAGCAGCTTGGGCACACGATTGAACACCGGGGAGCTGTTTTTT	CASSLGTRLNTGELFF
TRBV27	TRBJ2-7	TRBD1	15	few	TGTGCCAGCAGTTTATCCGGGACAGGAGGTTTGGGGCAGTACTTC	CASSLSGTGGLGQYF
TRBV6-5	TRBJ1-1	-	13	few	TGTGCCAGCAGTTACTCCCTAGGAACTGAAGCTTTCTTT	CASSYSLGTEAFF
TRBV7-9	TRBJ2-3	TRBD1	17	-	TGTGCCAGCAGCTTAGACCCTTCCGACAGGGAAGGAGATACGCAGTATTTT	CASSLDPSDREGDTQYF
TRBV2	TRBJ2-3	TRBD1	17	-	TGTGCCAGCAGTGAAGGAAAGGGGACAGGGGGCACAGATACGCAGTATTTT	CASSEGKGTGGTDTQYF
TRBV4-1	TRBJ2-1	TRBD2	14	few	TGCGCCAGCAGCCAAGAAGCGGGATACAATGAGCAGTTCTTC	CASSQEAGYNEQFF
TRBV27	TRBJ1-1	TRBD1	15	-	TGTGCCAGCAGTTTAACCTTCAACAGGGGCACTGAAGCTTTCTTT	CASSLTFNRGTEAFF
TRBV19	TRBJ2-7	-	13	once	TGTGCCACCCGATCAGCGTATACCTACGAGCAGTACTTC	CATRSAYTYEQYF
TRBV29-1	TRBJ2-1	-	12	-	TGCAGCGTTGCTCTACAGGACAATGAGCAGTTCTTC	CSVALQDNEQFF
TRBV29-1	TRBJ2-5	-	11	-	TGCAGCGCTGACGGGGGTGAGACCCAGTACTTC	CSADGGETQYF
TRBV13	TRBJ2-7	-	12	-	TGTGCCACCGGGGACGGCCTCTACGAGCAGTACTTC	CATGDGLYEQYF